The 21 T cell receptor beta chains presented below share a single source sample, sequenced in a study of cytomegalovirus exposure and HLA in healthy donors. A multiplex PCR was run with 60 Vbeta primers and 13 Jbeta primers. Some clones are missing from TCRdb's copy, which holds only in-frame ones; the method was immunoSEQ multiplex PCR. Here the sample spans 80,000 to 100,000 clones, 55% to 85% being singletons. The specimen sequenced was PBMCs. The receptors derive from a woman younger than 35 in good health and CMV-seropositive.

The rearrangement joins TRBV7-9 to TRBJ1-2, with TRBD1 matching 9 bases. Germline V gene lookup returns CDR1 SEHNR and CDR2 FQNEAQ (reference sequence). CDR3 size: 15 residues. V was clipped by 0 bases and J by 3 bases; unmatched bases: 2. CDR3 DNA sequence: TGTGCCAGCAGCTTAGCACAGGGGGCACACTATGGCTACACCTTC. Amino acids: CASSLAQGAHYGYTF.

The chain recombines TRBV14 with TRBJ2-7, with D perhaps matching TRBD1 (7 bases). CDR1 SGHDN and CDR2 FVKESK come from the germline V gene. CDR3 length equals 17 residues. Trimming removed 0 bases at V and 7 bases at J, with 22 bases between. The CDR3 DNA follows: TGTGCCAGCAGCCAAGATGAGCAGGGGGGACTTATGAGGGAGCAGTACTTC. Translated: CASSQDEQGGLMREQYF.

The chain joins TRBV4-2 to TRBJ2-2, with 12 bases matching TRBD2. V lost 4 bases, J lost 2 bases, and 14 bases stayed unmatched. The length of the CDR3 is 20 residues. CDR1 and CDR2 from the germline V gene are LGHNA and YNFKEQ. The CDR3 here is CASSRRLAGLAGSNTGELFF. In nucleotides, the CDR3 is TGTGCCAGCAGCCGGCGACTTGCCGGACTAGCGGGAAGTAACACCGGGGAGCTGTTTTTT.

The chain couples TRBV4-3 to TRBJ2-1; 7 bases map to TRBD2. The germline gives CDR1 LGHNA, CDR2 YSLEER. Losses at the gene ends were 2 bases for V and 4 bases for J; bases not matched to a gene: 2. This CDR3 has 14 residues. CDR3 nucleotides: TGCGCCAGCAGCCAACTAGCGGCATACAATGAGCAGTTCTTC. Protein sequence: CASSQLAAYNEQFF.

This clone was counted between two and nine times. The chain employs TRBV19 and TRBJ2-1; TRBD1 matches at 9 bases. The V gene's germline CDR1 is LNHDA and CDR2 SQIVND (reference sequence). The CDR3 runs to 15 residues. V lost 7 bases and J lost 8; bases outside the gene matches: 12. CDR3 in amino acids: CASNRPGQGIDEQFF. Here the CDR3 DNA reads TGTGCCAGTAACCGACCGGGACAGGGAATTGATGAGCAGTTCTTC. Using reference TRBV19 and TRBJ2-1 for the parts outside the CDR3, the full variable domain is DGGITQSPKYLFRKEGQNVTLSCEQNLNHDAMYWYRQDPGQGLRLIYYSQIVNDFQKGDIAEGYSVSREKKESFPLTVTSAQKNPTAFYLCASNRPGQGIDEQFFGPGTRLTVL.

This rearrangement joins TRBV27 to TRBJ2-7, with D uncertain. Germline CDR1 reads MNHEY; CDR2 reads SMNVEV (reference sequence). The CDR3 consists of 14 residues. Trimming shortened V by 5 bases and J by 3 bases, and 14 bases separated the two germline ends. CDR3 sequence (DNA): TGTGCCAGCAGTCGGTTAAGTGGTTACTACGAGCAGTACTTC. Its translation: CASSRLSGYYEQYF.

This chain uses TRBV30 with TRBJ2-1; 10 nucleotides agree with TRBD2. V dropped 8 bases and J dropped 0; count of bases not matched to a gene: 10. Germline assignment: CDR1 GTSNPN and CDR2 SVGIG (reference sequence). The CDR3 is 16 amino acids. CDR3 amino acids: CAPGLAGVNSYNEQFF. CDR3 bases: TGTGCCCCCGGCCTAGCGGGGGTTAACTCCTACAATGAGCAGTTCTTC.

The CDR3 nucleotides are TGTGCCAGCAGCTTTGGGACAGGGAGGACAGATACGCAGTATTTT. Protein product: CASSFGTGRTDTQYF. The J gene is TRBJ2-3, the V gene TRBV7-9; TRBD1 agrees at 9 bases. Germline trimming cut 3 bases from V and 3 bases from J; bases unmatched to any gene: 4. The CDR3 spans 15 residues. The germline V gene has CDR1 SEHNR and CDR2 FQNEAQ (reference sequence).

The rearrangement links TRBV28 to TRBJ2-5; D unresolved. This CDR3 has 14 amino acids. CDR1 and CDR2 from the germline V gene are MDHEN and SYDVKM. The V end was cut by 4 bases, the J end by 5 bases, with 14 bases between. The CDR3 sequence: CASSSPAVDETQYF. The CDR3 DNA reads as TGTGCCAGCAGTTCCCCCGCGGTGGATGAGACCCAGTACTTC.

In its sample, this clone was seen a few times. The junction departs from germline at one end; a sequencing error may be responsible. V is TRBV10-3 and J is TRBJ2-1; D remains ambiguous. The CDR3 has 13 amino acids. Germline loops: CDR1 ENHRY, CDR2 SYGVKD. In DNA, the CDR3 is TGTGCCAGCAGTGAAGAACTCTACAATGAGCAGTTCTTC. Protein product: CASSEELYNEQFF.

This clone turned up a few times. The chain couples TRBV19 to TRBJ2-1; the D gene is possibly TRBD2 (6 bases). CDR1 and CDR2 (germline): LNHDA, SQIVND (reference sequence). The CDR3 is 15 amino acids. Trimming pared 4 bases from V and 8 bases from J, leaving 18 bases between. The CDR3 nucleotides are TGTGCCAGTAGTAATTTTAGTGCGGGGTCCGATGAGCAGTTCTTC. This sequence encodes CASSNFSAGSDEQFF.

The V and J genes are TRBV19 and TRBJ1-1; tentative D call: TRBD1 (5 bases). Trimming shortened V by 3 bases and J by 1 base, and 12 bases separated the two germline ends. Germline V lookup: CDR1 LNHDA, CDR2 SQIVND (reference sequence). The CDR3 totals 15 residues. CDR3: CASSIRRRGNTEAFF. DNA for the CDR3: TGTGCCAGTAGTATTAGGAGGAGGGGGAACACTGAAGCTTTCTTT.

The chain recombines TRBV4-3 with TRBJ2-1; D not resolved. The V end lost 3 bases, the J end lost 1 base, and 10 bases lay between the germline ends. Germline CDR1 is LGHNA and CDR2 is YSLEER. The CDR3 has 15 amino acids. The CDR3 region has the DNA TGCGCCAGCAGCCAGTTACCGGGTTCCTACAATGAGCAGTTCTTC. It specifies CASSQLPGSYNEQFF.

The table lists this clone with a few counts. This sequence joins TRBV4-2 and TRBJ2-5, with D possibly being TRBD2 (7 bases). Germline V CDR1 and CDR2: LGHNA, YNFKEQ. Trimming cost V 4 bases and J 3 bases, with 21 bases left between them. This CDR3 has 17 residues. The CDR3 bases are TGTGCCAGCAGCCCAGGGGAGGGCCTACTAGCAGAAGAGACCCAGTACTTC. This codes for CASSPGEGLLAEETQYF.

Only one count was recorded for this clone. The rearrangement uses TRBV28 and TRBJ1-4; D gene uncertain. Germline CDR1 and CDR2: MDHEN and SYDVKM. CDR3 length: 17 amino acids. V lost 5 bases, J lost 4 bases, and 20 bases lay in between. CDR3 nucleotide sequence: TGTGCCAGCAGTCTACTAATAGATGGTGAGGGTAATGAAAAACTGTTTTTT. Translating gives CASSLLIDGEGNEKLFF. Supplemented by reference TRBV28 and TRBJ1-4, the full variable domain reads DVKVTQSSRYLVKRTGEKVFLECVQDMDHENMFWYRQDPGLGLRLIYFSYDVKMKEKGDIPEGYSVSREKKERFSLILESASTNQTSMYLCASSLLIDGEGNEKLFFGSGTQLSVL.

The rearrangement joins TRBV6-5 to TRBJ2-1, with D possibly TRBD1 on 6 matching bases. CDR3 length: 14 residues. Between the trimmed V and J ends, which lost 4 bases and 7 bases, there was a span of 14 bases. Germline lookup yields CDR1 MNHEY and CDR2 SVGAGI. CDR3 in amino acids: CASSSHTQGNEQFF. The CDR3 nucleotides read TGTGCCAGCAGTTCTCACACTCAGGGGAATGAGCAGTTCTTC.

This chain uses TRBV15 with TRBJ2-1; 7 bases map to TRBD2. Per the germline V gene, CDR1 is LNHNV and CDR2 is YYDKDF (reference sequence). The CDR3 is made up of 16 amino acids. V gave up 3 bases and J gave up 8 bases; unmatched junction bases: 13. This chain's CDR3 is CATSRGGVSGNHEQFF. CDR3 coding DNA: TGTGCCACCAGCAGGGGGGGTGTCAGCGGGAACCATGAGCAGTTCTTC.

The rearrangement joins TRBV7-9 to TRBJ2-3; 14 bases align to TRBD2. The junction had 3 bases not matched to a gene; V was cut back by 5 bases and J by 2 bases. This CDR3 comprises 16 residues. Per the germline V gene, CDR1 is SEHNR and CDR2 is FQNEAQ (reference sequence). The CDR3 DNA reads TGTGCCAGCAGCATGGGACTAGCGGGGGACACAGATACGCAGTATTTT. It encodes CASSMGLAGDTDTQYF.

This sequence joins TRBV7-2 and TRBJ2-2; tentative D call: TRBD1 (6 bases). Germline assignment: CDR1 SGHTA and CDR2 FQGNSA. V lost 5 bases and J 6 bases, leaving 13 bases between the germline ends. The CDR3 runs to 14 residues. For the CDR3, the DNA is TGTGCCAGCAGCGAACAGGGTCCAGCCGGGGAGCTGTTTTTT. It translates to CASSEQGPAGELFF.

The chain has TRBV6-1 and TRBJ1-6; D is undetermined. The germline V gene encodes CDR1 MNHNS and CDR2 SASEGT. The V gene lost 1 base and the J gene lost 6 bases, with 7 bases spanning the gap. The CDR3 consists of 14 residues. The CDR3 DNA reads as TGTGCCAGCAGTGAAGTACAGCCTAATTCACCCCTCCACTTT. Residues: CASSEVQPNSPLHF.

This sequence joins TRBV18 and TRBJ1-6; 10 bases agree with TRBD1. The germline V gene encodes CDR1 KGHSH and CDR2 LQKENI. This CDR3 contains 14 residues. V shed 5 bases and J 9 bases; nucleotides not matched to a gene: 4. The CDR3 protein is CASSSGTGVSPLHF. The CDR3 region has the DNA TGTGCCAGCTCAAGCGGGACAGGGGTTTCACCCCTCCACTTT.